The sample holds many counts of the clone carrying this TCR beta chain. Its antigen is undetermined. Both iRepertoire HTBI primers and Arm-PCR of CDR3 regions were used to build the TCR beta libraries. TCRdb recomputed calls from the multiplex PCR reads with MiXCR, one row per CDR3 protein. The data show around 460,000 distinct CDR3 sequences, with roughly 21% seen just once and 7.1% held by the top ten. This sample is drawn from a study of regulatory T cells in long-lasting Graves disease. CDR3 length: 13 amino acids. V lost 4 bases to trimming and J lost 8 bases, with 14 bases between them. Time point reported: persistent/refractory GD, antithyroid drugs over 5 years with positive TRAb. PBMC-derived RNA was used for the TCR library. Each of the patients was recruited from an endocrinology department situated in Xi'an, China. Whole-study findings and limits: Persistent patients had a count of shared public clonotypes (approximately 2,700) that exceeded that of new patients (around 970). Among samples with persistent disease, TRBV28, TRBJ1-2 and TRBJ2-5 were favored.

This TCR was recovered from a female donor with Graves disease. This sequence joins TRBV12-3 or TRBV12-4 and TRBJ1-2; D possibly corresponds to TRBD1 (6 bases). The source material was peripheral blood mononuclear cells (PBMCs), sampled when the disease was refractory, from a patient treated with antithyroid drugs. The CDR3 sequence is CASSYPDRMGYTF. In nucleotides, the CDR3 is TGTGCCAGCAGTTACCCCGACAGGATGGGCTACACCTTC.